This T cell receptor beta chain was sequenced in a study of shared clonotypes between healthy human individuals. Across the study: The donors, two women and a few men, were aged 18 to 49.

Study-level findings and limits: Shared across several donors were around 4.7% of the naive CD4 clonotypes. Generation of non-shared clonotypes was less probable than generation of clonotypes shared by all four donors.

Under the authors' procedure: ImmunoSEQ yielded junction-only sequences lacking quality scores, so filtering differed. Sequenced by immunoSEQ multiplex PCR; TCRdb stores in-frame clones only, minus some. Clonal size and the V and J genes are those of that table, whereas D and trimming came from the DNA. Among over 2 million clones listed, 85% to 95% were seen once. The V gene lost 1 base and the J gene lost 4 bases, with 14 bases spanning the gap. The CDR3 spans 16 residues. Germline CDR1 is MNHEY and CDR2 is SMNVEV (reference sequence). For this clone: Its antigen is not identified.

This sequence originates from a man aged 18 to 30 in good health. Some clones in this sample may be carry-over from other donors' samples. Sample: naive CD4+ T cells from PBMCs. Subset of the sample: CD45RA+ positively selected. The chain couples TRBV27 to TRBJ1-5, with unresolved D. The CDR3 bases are TGTGCCAGCAGTTTATTGGGGATAGGAGGGAATCAGCCCCAGCATTTT. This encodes CASSLLGIGGNQPQHF.